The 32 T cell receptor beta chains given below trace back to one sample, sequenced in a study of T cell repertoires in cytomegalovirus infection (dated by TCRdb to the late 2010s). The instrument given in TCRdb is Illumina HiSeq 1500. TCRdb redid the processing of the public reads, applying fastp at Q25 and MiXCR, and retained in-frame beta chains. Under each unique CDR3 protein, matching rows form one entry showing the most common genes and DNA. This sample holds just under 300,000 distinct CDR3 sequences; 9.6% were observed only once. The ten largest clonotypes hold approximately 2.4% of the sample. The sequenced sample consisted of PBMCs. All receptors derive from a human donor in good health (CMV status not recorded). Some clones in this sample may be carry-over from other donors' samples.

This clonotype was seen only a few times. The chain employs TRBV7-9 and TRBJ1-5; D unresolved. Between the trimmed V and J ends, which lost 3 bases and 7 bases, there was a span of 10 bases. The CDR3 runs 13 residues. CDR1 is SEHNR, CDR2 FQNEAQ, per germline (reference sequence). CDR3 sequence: CASSFYANQPQHF. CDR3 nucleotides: TGTGCCAGCAGCTTCTATGCCAACCAGCCCCAGCATTTT.

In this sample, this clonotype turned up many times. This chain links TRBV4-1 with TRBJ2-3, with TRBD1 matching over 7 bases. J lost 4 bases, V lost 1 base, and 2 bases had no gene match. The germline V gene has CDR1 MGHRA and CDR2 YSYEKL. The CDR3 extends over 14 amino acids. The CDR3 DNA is TGCGCCAGCAGCCAAGTTGACAGGGCAGATACGCAGTATTTT. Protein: CASSQVDRADTQYF.

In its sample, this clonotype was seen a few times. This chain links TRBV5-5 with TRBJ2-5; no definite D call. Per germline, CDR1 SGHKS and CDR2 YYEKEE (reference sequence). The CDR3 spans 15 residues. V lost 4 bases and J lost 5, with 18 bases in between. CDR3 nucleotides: TGTGCCAGCAGCCCTACGGCAGGCCCTCGCGAGACCCAGTACTTC. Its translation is CASSPTAGPRETQYF.

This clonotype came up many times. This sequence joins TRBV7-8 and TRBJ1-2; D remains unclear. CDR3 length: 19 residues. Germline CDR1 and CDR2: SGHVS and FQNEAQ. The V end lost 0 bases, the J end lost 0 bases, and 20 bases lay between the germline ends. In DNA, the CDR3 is TGTGCCAGCAGCTTAGCAGTAGACGGGCCGGTACTCGCTAACTATGGCTACACCTTC. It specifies CASSLAVDGPVLANYGYTF.

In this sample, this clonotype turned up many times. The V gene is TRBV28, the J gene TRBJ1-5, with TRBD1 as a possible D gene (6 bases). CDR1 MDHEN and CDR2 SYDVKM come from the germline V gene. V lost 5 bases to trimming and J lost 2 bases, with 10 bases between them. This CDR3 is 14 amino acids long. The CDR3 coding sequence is TGTGCCAGCAGTAGCAGGGGCCGCAATCAGCCCCAGCATTTT. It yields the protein CASSSRGRNQPQHF.

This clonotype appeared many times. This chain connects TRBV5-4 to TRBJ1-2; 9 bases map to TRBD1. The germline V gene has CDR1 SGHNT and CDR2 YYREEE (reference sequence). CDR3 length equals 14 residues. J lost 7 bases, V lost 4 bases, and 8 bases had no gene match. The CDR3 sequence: CASSRPQGARGYTF. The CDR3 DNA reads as TGTGCCAGCAGCAGACCACAGGGGGCGCGTGGCTACACCTTC.

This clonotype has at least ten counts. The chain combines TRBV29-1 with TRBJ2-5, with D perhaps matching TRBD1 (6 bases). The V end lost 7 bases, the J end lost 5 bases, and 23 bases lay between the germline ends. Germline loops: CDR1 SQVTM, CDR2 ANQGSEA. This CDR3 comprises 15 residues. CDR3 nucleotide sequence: TGCAGCGAGGTACCTCGACCAGGGGTGAGGGAGACCCAGTACTTC. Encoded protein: CSEVPRPGVRETQYF.

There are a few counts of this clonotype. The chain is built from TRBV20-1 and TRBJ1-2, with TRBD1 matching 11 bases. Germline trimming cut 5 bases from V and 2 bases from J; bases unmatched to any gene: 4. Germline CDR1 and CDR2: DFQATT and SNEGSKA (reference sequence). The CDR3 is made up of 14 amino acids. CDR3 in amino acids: CSAPGTGGNYGYTF. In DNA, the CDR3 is TGCAGTGCTCCGGGGACAGGGGGAAACTATGGCTACACCTTC.

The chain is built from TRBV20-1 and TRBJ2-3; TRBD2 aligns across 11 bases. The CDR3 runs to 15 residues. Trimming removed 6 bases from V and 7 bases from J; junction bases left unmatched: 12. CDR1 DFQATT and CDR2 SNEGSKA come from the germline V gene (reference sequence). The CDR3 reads CSASNSGGAENTQYF. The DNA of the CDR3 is TGCAGTGCCAGCAATAGCGGGGGGGCGGAAAATACGCAGTATTTT.

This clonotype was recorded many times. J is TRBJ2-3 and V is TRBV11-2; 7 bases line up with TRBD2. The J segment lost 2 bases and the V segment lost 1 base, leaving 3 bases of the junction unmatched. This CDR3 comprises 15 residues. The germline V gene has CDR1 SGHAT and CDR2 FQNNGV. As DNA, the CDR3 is TGTGCCAGCAGCTTAGTGGGGGGGTCCACAGATACGCAGTATTTT. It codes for CASSLVGGSTDTQYF. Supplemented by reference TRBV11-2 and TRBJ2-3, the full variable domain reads EAGVAQSPRYKIIEKRQSVAFWCNPISGHATLYWYQQILGQGPKLLIQFQNNGVVDDSQLPKDRFSAERLKGVDSTLKIQPAKLEDSAVYLCASSLVGGSTDTQYFGPGTRLTVL.

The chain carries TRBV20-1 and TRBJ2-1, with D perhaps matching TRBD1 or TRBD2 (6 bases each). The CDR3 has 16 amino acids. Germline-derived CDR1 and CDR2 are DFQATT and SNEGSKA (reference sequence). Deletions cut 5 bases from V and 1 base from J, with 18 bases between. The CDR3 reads CSAYSRGQGSYNEQFF. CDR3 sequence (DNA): TGCAGTGCTTACAGCCGGGGGCAGGGTTCCTACAATGAGCAGTTCTTC.

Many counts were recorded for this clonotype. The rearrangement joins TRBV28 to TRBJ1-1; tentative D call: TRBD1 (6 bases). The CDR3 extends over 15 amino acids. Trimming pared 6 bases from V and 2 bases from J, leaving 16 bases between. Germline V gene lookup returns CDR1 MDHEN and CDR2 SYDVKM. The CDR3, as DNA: TGTGCCAGCAGCCCCTCGGGACACAGAAACACTGAAGCTTTCTTT. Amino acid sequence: CASSPSGHRNTEAFF.

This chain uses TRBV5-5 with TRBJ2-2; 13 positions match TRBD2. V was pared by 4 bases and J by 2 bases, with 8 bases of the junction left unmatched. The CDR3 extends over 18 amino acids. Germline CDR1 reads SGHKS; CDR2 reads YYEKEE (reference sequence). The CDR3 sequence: CASSPRTSGGYNTGELFF. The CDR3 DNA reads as TGTGCCAGCAGCCCCCGGACTAGCGGGGGTTATAACACCGGGGAGCTGTTTTTT.

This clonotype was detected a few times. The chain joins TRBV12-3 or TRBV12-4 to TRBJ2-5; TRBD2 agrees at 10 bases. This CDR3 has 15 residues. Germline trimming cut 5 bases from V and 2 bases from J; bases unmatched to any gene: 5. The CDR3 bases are TGTGCCAGCAGTCCCGGGACTAGCGTGCAAGAGACCCAGTACTTC. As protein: CASSPGTSVQETQYF.

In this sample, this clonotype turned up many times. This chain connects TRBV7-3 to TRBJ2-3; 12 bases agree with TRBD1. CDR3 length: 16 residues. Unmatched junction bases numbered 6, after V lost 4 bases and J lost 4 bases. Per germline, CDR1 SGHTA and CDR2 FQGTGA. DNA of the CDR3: TGTGCCAGCAGCTCCACGGGACAGGGGGCAGCAGATACGCAGTATTTT. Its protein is CASSSTGQGAADTQYF.

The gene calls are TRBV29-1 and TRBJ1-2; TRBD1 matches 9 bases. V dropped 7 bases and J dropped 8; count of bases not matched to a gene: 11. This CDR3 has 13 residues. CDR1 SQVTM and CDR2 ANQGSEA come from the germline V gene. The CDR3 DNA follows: TGCAGCGCATGGACAGGGGAAGTGTTGGGCTACACCTTC. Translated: CSAWTGEVLGYTF.

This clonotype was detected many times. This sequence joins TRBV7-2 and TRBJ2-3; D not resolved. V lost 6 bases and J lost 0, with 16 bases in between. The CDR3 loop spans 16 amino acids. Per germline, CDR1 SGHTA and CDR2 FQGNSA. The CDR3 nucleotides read TGTGCCAGCAGAAGACACCTTAGCATAAGCACAGATACGCAGTATTTT. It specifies CASRRHLSISTDTQYF.

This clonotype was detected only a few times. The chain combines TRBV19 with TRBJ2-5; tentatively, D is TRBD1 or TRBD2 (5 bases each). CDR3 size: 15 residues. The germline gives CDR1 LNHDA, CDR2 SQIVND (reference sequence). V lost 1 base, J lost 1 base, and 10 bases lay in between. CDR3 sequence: CASSIGGTAQETQYF. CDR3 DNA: TGTGCCAGTAGTATAGGAGGGACGGCCCAAGAGACCCAGTACTTC. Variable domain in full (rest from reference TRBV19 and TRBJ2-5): DGGITQSPKYLFRKEGQNVTLSCEQNLNHDAMYWYRQDPGQGLRLIYYSQIVNDFQKGDIAEGYSVSREKKESFPLTVTSAQKNPTAFYLCASSIGGTAQETQYFGPGTRLLVL.

The CDR3 region is CSVDSGRGTQYF. CDR3 sequence (DNA): TGCAGCGTTGATTCAGGGAGGGGGACCCAGTACTTC. This chain links TRBV29-1 with TRBJ2-5; 7 bases are a match to TRBD2. This CDR3 has 12 residues. The junction had 5 bases not matched to a gene; V was cut back by 3 bases and J by 7 bases. CDR1 is SQVTM and CDR2 is ANQGSEA in the germline V gene.

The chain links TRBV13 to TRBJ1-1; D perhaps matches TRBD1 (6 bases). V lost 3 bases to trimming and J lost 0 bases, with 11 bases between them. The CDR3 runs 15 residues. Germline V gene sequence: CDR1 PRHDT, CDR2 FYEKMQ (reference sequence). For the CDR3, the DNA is TGTGCCAGCAGCTTGAGGGGGACTCTGAACACTGAAGCTTTCTTT. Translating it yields CASSLRGTLNTEAFF.

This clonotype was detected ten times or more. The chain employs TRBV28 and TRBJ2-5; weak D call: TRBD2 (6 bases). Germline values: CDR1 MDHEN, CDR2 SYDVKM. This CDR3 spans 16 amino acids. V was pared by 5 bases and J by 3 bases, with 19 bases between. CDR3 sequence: CASSLPPGSGEETQYF. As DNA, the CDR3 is TGTGCCAGCAGTCTTCCACCAGGTAGCGGTGAAGAGACCCAGTACTTC. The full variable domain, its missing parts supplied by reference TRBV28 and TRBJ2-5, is DVKVTQSSRYLVKRTGEKVFLECVQDMDHENMFWYRQDPGLGLRLIYFSYDVKMKEKGDIPEGYSVSREKKERFSLILESASTNQTSMYLCASSLPPGSGEETQYFGPGTRLLVL.

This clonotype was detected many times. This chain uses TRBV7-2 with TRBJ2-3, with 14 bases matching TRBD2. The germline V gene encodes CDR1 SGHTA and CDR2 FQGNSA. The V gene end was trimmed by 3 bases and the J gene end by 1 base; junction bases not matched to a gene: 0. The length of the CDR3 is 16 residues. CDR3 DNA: TGTGCCAGCAGCTTGGGACTAGCGGGGGGCACAGATACGCAGTATTTT. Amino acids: CASSLGLAGGTDTQYF. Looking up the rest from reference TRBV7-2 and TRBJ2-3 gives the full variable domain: GAGVSQSPSNKVTEKGKDVELRCDPISGHTALYWYRQSLGQGLEFLIYFQGNSAPDKSGLPSDRFSAERTGGSVSTLTIQRTQQEDSAVYLCASSLGLAGGTDTQYFGPGTRLTVL.

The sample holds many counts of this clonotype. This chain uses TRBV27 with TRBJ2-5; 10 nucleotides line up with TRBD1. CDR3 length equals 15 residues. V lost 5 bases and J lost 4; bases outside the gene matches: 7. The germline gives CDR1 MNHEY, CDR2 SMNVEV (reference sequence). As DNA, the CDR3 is TGTGCCAGCAGTCCGGGACAGGGGACCCCAGAGACCCAGTACTTC. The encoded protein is CASSPGQGTPETQYF.

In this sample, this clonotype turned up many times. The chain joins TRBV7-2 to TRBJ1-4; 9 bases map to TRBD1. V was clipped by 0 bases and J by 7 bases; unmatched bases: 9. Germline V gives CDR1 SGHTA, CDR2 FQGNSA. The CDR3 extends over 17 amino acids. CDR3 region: CASSLAGVGTGSEKLFF. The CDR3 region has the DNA TGTGCCAGCAGCTTAGCAGGGGTCGGGACAGGGTCTGAAAAACTGTTTTTT. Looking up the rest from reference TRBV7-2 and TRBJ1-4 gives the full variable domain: GAGVSQSPSNKVTEKGKDVELRCDPISGHTALYWYRQSLGQGLEFLIYFQGNSAPDKSGLPSDRFSAERTGGSVSTLTIQRTQQEDSAVYLCASSLAGVGTGSEKLFFGSGTQLSVL.

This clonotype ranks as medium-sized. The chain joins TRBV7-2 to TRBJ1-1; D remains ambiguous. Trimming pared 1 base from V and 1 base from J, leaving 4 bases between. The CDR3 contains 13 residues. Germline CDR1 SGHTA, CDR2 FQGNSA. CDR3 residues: CASSLGRNTEAFF. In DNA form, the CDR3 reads TGTGCCAGCAGCTTAGGCAGGAACACTGAAGCTTTCTTT.

DNA for the CDR3: TGTGCCAGCTCACCCACAGATTCCTCTGCAGAGAAGACCCAGTACTTC. The encoded protein is CASSPTDSSAEKTQYF. This chain joins TRBV18 and TRBJ2-5; the D is unclear. The CDR3 sequence is 16 residues long. The ends were cut back, 3 bases at V and 6 bases at J, with 20 bases in the middle. Per the germline V gene, CDR1 is KGHSH and CDR2 is LQKENI.

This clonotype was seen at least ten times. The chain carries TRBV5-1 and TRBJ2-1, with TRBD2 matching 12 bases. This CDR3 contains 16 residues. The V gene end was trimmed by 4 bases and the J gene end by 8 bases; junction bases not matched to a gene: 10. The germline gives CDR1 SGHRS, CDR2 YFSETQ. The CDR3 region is CASSGTLAGGMDEQFF. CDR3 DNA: TGCGCCAGCAGCGGAACGCTAGCGGGGGGGATGGATGAGCAGTTCTTC.

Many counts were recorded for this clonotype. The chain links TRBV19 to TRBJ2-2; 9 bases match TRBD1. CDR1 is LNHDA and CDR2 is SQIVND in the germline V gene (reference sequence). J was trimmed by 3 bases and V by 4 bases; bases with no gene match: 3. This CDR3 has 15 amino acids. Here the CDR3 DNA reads TGTGCCAGTAGTACGTGGGACAGGGACACCGGGGAGCTGTTTTTT. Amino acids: CASSTWDRDTGELFF. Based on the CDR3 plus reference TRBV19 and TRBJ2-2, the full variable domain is DGGITQSPKYLFRKEGQNVTLSCEQNLNHDAMYWYRQDPGQGLRLIYYSQIVNDFQKGDIAEGYSVSREKKESFPLTVTSAQKNPTAFYLCASSTWDRDTGELFFGEGSRLTVL.

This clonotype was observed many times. The CDR3 DNA sequence: TGCGCCAGCCGGATAGGACAGTCCACAGATACGCAGTATTTT. Its translation: CASRIGQSTDTQYF. The gene calls are TRBV5-1 and TRBJ2-3; D possibly corresponds to TRBD1 (6 bases). The germline CDR1 and CDR2 sequences are SGHRS and YFSETQ. The ends were cut back, 7 bases at V and 2 bases at J, with 14 bases in the middle. The CDR3 runs to 14 residues.

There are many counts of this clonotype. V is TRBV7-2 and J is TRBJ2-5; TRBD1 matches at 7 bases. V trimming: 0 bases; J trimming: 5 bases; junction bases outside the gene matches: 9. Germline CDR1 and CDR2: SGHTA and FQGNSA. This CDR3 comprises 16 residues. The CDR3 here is CASSLAGGGIKETQYF. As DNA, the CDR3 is TGTGCCAGCAGCTTAGCAGGGGGCGGAATAAAGGAGACCCAGTACTTC.

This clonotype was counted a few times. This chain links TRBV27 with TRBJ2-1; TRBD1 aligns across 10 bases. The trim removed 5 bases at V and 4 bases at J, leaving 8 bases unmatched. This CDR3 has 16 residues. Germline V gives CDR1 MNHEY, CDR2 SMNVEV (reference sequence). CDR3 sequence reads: CASSRFGQGDYNEQFF. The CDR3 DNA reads TGTGCCAGCAGTCGGTTTGGACAGGGGGATTACAATGAGCAGTTCTTC.

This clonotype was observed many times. In DNA, the CDR3 is TGTGCCAGCAGCGAAACGGACAGTGCCTACGAGCAGTACGTC. It is translated as CASSETDSAYEQYV. The rearrangement links TRBV7-9 to TRBJ2-7; weak D call: TRBD1 (6 bases). CDR1 SEHNR and CDR2 FQNEAQ come from the germline V gene (reference sequence). The CDR3 totals 14 residues. V was cut by 5 bases and J by 2 bases, with 13 bases left in between.